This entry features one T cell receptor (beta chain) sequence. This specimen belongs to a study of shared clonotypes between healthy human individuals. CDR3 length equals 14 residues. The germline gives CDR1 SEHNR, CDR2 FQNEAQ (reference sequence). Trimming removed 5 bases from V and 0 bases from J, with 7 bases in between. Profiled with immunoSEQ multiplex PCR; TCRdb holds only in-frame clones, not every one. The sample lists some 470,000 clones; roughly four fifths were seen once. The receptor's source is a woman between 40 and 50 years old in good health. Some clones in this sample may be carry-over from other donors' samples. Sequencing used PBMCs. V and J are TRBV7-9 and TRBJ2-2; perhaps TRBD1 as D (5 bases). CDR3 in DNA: TGTGCCAGCAGCCTGACAGCGAACACCGGGGAGCTGTTTTTT. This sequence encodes CASSLTANTGELFF.